A selection of T cell receptor beta chains follows, all from one sample in a study of T cell responses to AZD1222 COVID-19 vaccine. Assay: immunoSEQ multiplex PCR; the TCRdb copy retains only in-frame clones and omits some. Here the sample spans 150,000 to 200,000 clones, approximately 92% being singletons. Sequencing was performed on peripheral blood, taken on day 0 of AZD1222 vaccination. The receptors derive from an adult in good health. CDR3s include the opening cysteine and the closing phenylalanine or tryptophan. The order of the fields is D gene, V gene, clone size, J gene, CDR3 length, CDR3 protein, CDR3 DNA. A D gene is named only where the DNA matches it firmly. A clone size is listed for some rows: how often the clone was seen (once, few, many), or a class if it is expanded.

d_call: -; v_call: TRBV4-1; clone_size: once; j_call: TRBJ2-3; cdr3_length: 15; cdr3_aa: CASSQPGHSTDTQYF; cdr3_nt: TGCGCCAGCAGCCAGCCGGGACACAGCACAGATACGCAGTATTTT
d_call: -; v_call: TRBV7-2; clone_size: -; j_call: TRBJ1-2; cdr3_length: 11; cdr3_aa: CASSPVYGYTF; cdr3_nt: TGTGCCAGCAGCCCGGTCTATGGCTACACCTTC
d_call: -; v_call: TRBV9; clone_size: -; j_call: TRBJ1-2; cdr3_length: 12; cdr3_aa: CASSVDSYGYTF; cdr3_nt: TGTGCCAGCAGCGTAGACAGCTATGGCTACACCTTC
d_call: -; v_call: TRBV7-9; clone_size: -; j_call: TRBJ1-1; cdr3_length: 13; cdr3_aa: CASSLGVWAEAFF; cdr3_nt: TGTGCCAGCAGCTTAGGAGTGTGGGCTGAAGCTTTCTTT
d_call: -; v_call: TRBV3-1/TRBV3-2; clone_size: -; j_call: TRBJ2-3; cdr3_length: 12; cdr3_aa: CASSQDLYTQYF; cdr3_nt: TGTGCCAGCAGCCAAGATCTTTATACGCAGTATTTT
d_call: TRBD1; v_call: TRBV5-6; clone_size: -; j_call: TRBJ2-2; cdr3_length: 15; cdr3_aa: CASRPTGVNTGELFF; cdr3_nt: TGTGCCAGCAGGCCGACAGGGGTGAACACCGGGGAGCTGTTTTTT
d_call: -; v_call: TRBV28; clone_size: -; j_call: TRBJ1-1; cdr3_length: 14; cdr3_aa: CASTPSPMNTEAFF; cdr3_nt: TGTGCCAGCACCCCCAGCCCCATGAACACTGAAGCTTTCTTT
d_call: -; v_call: TRBV6-2/TRBV6-3; clone_size: once; j_call: TRBJ1-5; cdr3_length: 15; cdr3_aa: CASSYSFTSNQPQHF; cdr3_nt: TGTGCCAGCAGTTACTCGTTCACTAGCAATCAGCCCCAGCATTTT
d_call: -; v_call: TRBV7-2; clone_size: once; j_call: TRBJ2-3; cdr3_length: 15; cdr3_aa: CASSLSGHGTDTQYF; cdr3_nt: TGTGCCAGCAGCTTAAGCGGGCACGGCACAGATACGCAGTATTTT
d_call: -; v_call: TRBV10-1; clone_size: few; j_call: TRBJ1-1; cdr3_length: 16; cdr3_aa: CASSGTAIPRDTEAFF; cdr3_nt: TGCGCCAGCAGTGGGACAGCAATTCCGCGGGACACTGAAGCTTTCTTT
d_call: TRBD2; v_call: TRBV20-1; clone_size: -; j_call: TRBJ2-3; cdr3_length: 15; cdr3_aa: CSASFAGGFTDTQYF; cdr3_nt: TGCAGTGCTAGTTTCGCGGGGGGATTCACAGATACGCAGTATTTT
d_call: -; v_call: TRBV27; clone_size: -; j_call: TRBJ1-5; cdr3_length: 13; cdr3_aa: CASSPSGSQPQHF; cdr3_nt: TGTGCCAGCAGTCCGTCGGGGAGTCAGCCCCAGCATTTT
d_call: TRBD1; v_call: TRBV6-5; clone_size: -; j_call: TRBJ1-1; cdr3_length: 14; cdr3_aa: CASSKQGGWTEAFF; cdr3_nt: TGTGCCAGCAGTAAACAGGGGGGTTGGACTGAAGCTTTCTTT
d_call: TRBD1; v_call: TRBV4-3; clone_size: -; j_call: TRBJ2-1; cdr3_length: 18; cdr3_aa: CASRTLLGDRGPPGRQFF; cdr3_nt: TGCGCCAGCAGAACTCTACTAGGGGACAGGGGGCCCCCAGGAAGGCAGTTCTTC
d_call: TRBD2; v_call: TRBV4-3; clone_size: -; j_call: TRBJ2-1; cdr3_length: 15; cdr3_aa: CASSQAGTSYNEQFF; cdr3_nt: TGCGCCAGCAGCCAAGCCGGGACTAGCTACAATGAGCAGTTCTTC
d_call: -; v_call: TRBV9; clone_size: once; j_call: TRBJ2-3; cdr3_length: 12; cdr3_aa: CASSPYLDTQYF; cdr3_nt: TGTGCCAGCAGCCCTTACCTGGATACGCAGTATTTT
d_call: TRBD1; v_call: TRBV7-6; clone_size: -; j_call: TRBJ1-1; cdr3_length: 16; cdr3_aa: CASSPRQGVSNTEAFF; cdr3_nt: TGTGCCAGCAGCCCCAGACAGGGGGTATCGAACACTGAAGCTTTCTTT
d_call: -; v_call: TRBV12-3/TRBV12-4; clone_size: -; j_call: TRBJ1-2; cdr3_length: 12; cdr3_aa: CASTDRPYGYTF; cdr3_nt: TGTGCCAGCACCGACAGACCCTATGGCTACACCTTC
d_call: -; v_call: TRBV7-2; clone_size: -; j_call: TRBJ1-4; cdr3_length: 14; cdr3_aa: CASSLGVVSEKLFF; cdr3_nt: TGTGCCAGCAGCTTGGGGGTTGTGAGTGAAAAACTGTTTTTT